The source of this T cell receptor (beta chain) is a study of T cell repertoires in cytomegalovirus infection. The CDR3 extends over 15 amino acids. The ends lost 4 bases at V and 15 bases at J; junction bases unmatched: 11. Looked up from germline, CDR1 is SGHVS and CDR2 is FNYEAQ. This clonotype has a count of ten or more. TCRdb independently ran MiXCR on the reads; one entry per CDR3 protein. The table includes nearly 650,000 distinct CDR3 sequences, 20% to 25% detected once. Material: CD8+ T cells from PBMCs. The receptor's source is a human donor in good health (CMV status not recorded). Some clones in this sample may be carry-over from other donors' samples. V is TRBV7-6 and J is TRBJ2-1; 14 bases are shared with TRBD2. The CDR3 bases are TGTGCCAGCAGCTCATGGACTAGCGGGGGGCAGGGTCGGTTCTTC. This encodes CASSSWTSGGQGRFF.